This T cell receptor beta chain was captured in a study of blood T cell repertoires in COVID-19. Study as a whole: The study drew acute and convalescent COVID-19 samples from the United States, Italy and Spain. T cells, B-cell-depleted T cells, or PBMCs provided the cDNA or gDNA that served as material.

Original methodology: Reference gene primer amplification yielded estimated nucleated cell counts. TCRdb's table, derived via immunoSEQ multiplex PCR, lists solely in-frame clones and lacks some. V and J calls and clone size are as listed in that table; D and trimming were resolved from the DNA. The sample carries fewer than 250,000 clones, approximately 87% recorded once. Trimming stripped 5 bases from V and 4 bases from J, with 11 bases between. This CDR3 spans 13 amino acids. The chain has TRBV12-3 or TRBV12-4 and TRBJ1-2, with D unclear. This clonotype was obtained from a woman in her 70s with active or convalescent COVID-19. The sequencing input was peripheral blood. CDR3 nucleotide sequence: TGTGCCAGCAGTCCCCGGGGAGCCTATGGCTACACCTTC. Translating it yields CASSPRGAYGYTF.